Sequencing of this T cell receptor (beta chain) was carried out in a study of T-cell memory formation after mild COVID-19. In the study overall: Clusters were largely donor specific.

The J segment lost 1 base and the V segment lost 4 bases, leaving 9 bases of the junction unmatched. Per the germline V gene, CDR1 is SGHVS and CDR2 is FNYEAQ. There are 16 residues in the CDR3. This clonotype came up a few times. As yet, its antigen is unknown. Study observations and caveats: Contracting clones from day 15 to 85 showed balanced CD4/CD8; later expanders favored CD4+. Researchers report contracting CD4+ clones mostly in CM and EM, with CD8+ clones in EMRA.

TCRdb redid the calling of the 5' RACE reads with MiXCR, one entry per CDR3 protein. The repertoire holds roughly 350,000 distinct CDR3 sequences, under 25% seen once, with around an eighth in the top ten. The chain is built from TRBV7-6 and TRBJ1-1, with 7 bases fitting TRBD1. The TCR was taken from an adult woman who had mild COVID-19 (a few samples of this study predate the infection). Cell type and time point are not known. The sequencing input was PBMCs or a T cell subset sorted from them (not recorded which). CDR3 region: CASSSLQGSENTEAFF. Written as DNA, the CDR3 is TGTGCCAGCAGCTCTCTACAGGGGTCCGAGAACACTGAAGCTTTCTTT.